The next 14 T cell receptor beta chains were all read from a single sample in a study of blood T cell repertoires in COVID-19. Measured with immunoSEQ multiplex PCR; TCRdb has only the in-frame clones, and not every one. The table lists around 100,000 clones, 70% to 90% of them singletons, with over 1.2% in the top ten. The specimen was peripheral blood. These receptors all stem from a man aged 40-49 years with acute or convalescent COVID-19.

This sequence joins TRBV19 and TRBJ2-1; no reliable D call. CDR3 length: 15 amino acids. Trimming removed 3 bases from V and 1 base from J, with 10 bases in between. CDR1 is LNHDA and CDR2 is SQIVND in the germline V gene (reference sequence). The CDR3: CASSMRASSYNEQFF. The CDR3 bases are TGTGCCAGTAGTATGAGAGCCTCTTCCTACAATGAGCAGTTCTTC.

CDR3 in amino acids: CASSYLGARTDTQYF. Here the CDR3 DNA reads TGTGCCAGCAGTTACTTGGGGGCCCGCACAGATACGCAGTATTTT. V usage is TRBV6-2 or TRBV6-3 and J usage is TRBJ2-3, with D maybe TRBD1 (6 bases). The CDR3 totals 15 residues. The V gene lost 1 base and the J gene lost 1 base, with 9 bases spanning the gap. Germline CDR1 MNHEY, CDR2 SVGEGT.

The rearrangement uses TRBV29-1 and TRBJ1-2; the D is unclear. V was pared by 4 bases and J by 4 bases, with 13 bases between. Looked up from germline, CDR1 is SQVTM and CDR2 is ANQGSEA. There are 13 residues in the CDR3. The DNA for the CDR3 is TGCAGCGTTGGGTCAGGTACACCCTATGGCTACACCTTC. Encoded protein: CSVGSGTPYGYTF.

The chain links TRBV7-9 to TRBJ2-4; D unresolved. This CDR3 region has 12 residues. V was shortened by 5 bases and J by 6 bases, with 8 bases between the two germline ends. Per germline, CDR1 SEHNR and CDR2 FQNEAQ (reference sequence). CDR3 sequence reads: CASSTELNIQYF. CDR3 bases: TGTGCCAGCAGCACGGAGTTAAACATTCAGTACTTC.

This chain links TRBV6-5 with TRBJ2-1; a weak D match, TRBD2 (6 bases). The CDR3 loop spans 13 amino acids. Between the trimmed V and J ends, which lost 0 bases and 9 bases, there was a span of 9 bases. Germline values: CDR1 MNHEY, CDR2 SVGAGI. The CDR3 sequence: CASSYSGGSEQFF. CDR3 in DNA: TGTGCCAGCAGTTACTCTGGGGGGAGTGAGCAGTTCTTC.

The CDR3 nucleotides are TGCGCCAGCAGCCGGATGGGACTAGCGGGAGGGACGACAGATACGCAGTATTTT. Protein product: CASSRMGLAGGTTDTQYF. The V call is TRBV5-1, the J call TRBJ2-3; 16 bases fit TRBD2. Per the germline V gene, CDR1 is SGHRS and CDR2 is YFSETQ. V dropped 4 bases and J dropped 3; count of bases not matched to a gene: 8. The CDR3 is made up of 18 amino acids. Full variable domain (missing parts from reference TRBV5-1 and TRBJ2-3): KAGVTQTPRYLIKTRGQQVTLSCSPISGHRSVSWYQQTPGQGLQFLFEYFSETQRNKGNFPGRFSGRQFSNSRSEMNVSTLELGDSALYLCASSRMGLAGGTTDTQYFGPGTRLTVL.

This clone appeared a few times. V gene TRBV7-9 combines with J gene TRBJ2-7, with 15 bases identical to TRBD2. In germline, CDR1 is SEHNR, CDR2 FQNEAQ (reference sequence). The CDR3 has 14 amino acids. The ends lost 3 bases at V and 12 bases at J; junction bases unmatched: 6. The CDR3 DNA reads as TGTGCCAGCAGCTTCGACGGGACTAGCGGGAGGTGGTACTTC. Its translation is CASSFDGTSGRWYF.

The chain is built from TRBV12-5 and TRBJ2-7, with a weak D call TRBD1 (5 bases). Germline V lookup: CDR1 LGHNT, CDR2 FRNRAP. The CDR3 runs to 15 residues. The ends were cut back, 3 bases at V and 5 bases at J, with 17 bases in the middle. The CDR3 loop is CASGLGAGPLNEQYF. The CDR3 region has the DNA TGTGCTAGTGGTTTAGGGGCAGGCCCCTTAAACGAGCAGTACTTC.

The chain recombines TRBV5-4 with TRBJ2-5, with 9 bases aligning to TRBD2. Looked up from germline, CDR1 is SGHNT and CDR2 is YYREEE (reference sequence). With 4 bases clipped from V and 3 bases from J, the junction kept 1 base outside the gene matches. The CDR3 has 13 amino acids. CDR3 nucleotides: TGTGCCAGCAGCCGACTAGCGGAAGAGACCCAGTACTTC. Translation gives CASSRLAEETQYF.

This clone came up a few times. The chain has TRBV2 and TRBJ2-7; 13 bases are a match to TRBD2. V trimming: 6 bases; J trimming: 1 base; junction bases outside the gene matches: 0. Looked up from germline, CDR1 is SNHLY and CDR2 is FYNNEI. The CDR3 runs to 14 residues. CDR3 sequence (DNA): TGTGCCAGCAGGGGACTAGCGGGATCCTACGAGCAGTACTTC. It yields the protein CASRGLAGSYEQYF.

The chain joins TRBV29-1 to TRBJ2-1, with a tentative D call TRBD1 (8 bases). This CDR3 comprises 14 residues. V was shortened by 7 bases and J by 7 bases, with 20 bases between the two germline ends. In germline, CDR1 is SQVTM, CDR2 ANQGSEA. This CDR3 reads CSATGGVVQNEQFF. CDR3 nucleotides: TGCAGCGCCACAGGGGGGGTAGTTCAGAATGAGCAGTTCTTC.

The chain combines TRBV4-2 with TRBJ1-4; 7 nucleotides align to TRBD1. The CDR3 runs to 15 residues. Per the germline V gene, CDR1 is LGHNA and CDR2 is YNFKEQ. Trimming removed 0 bases from V and 12 bases from J; junction bases left unmatched: 10. The CDR3 region is CASSQDLRGPGELFF. In DNA, the CDR3 is TGTGCCAGCAGCCAAGATCTGAGGGGGCCGGGGGAACTGTTTTTT.

The chain employs TRBV7-8 and TRBJ2-3; 7 bases match TRBD2. The CDR3 covers 17 residues. From germline, CDR1 is SGHVS and CDR2 FQNEAQ. Trimming at V came to 1 base and at J to 1 base, leaving 8 bases not matched to a gene. In DNA, the CDR3 is TGTGCCAGCAGCTTAGAAGGCCTCCGGGGGGGCACAGATACGCAGTATTTT. As protein: CASSLEGLRGGTDTQYF. The complete variable domain, with remaining parts taken from reference TRBV7-8 and TRBJ2-3, reads GAGVSQSPRYKVAKRGQDVALRCDPISGHVSLFWYQQALGQGPEFLTYFQNEAQLDKSGLPSDRFFAERPEGSVSTLKIQRTQQEDSAVYLCASSLEGLRGGTDTQYFGPGTRLTVL.

The genes are TRBV27 and TRBJ1-2, with D uncertain. This CDR3 is built from 16 residues. Germline V gene sequence: CDR1 MNHEY, CDR2 SMNVEV (reference sequence). The germline V and J ends were trimmed by 3 bases and 2 bases, with 16 bases remaining between them. The CDR3 is CASSFRGGRYNYGYTF. In nucleotides, the CDR3 is TGTGCCAGCAGTTTCCGAGGAGGGAGATACAACTATGGCTACACCTTC.